This T cell receptor (beta chain) was found in a study of Ad26.COV2.S vaccination and SARS-CoV-2 variants. Germline V lookup: CDR1 LNHDA, CDR2 SQIVND (reference sequence). The CDR3 sequence is 15 residues long. Trimming shortened V by 0 bases and J by 8 bases, and 11 bases separated the two germline ends. Regarding the study as a whole: Post-vaccination spike-specific CD8+ and CD4+ T cell responses reportedly had substantial breadth.

As concerns this clone: Its antigen is as yet unknown.

TCRdb's table, derived via immunoSEQ multiplex PCR, lists solely in-frame clones and lacks some. The table lists about 440,000 clones, roughly 88% of them singletons, with about 4.1% in the top ten. Described treatment: roughly 19 received Ad26.COV2.S at low or high dose, single or two shots; 5 received placebo; per-sample allocation not given. It was on day 63 after the first vaccine or placebo injection that samples were taken. The material was peripheral blood, obtained in a trial of Ad26.COV2.S vaccine versus placebo. The gene calls are TRBV19 and TRBJ1-6, with D uncertain. The sequence came from a person between 18 and 65 years old who received the Ad26.COV2.S COVID-19 vaccine or a placebo. The CDR3 DNA sequence: TGTGCCAGTAGTATAGAAAGTGCCCTTGATTCACCCCTCCACTTT. Translation: CASSIESALDSPLHF.